This T cell receptor beta chain was documented in a study of beta chain features in type 1 diabetes. Regarding this clone: Its antigen is undetermined.

General observations from the study: Patients and controls would be equally affected if PCR favored shorter templates.

TCRB transcripts that were expressed got sequenced, as all of the isolated RNA had been reverse transcribed. Assay used: immunoSEQ multiplex PCR; TCRdb lists only in-frame clones, some missing. The sample shows 350,000 or so clones, around a fifth of them seen only once. Germline V gene lookup returns CDR1 SGDLS and CDR2 YYNGEE. The V and J ends lost 4 bases and 6 bases respectively, with 13 bases between them. CDR3 size: 13 residues. The chain has TRBV9 and TRBJ1-2; D remains unclear. This receptor was taken from a woman younger than 30 in good health. The material sequenced was naive CD4+ T cells from blood. The CDR3 nucleotides read TGTGCCAGCAGCTCCCGCCGTTCGGATGGCTACACCTTC. This translates into CASSSRRSDGYTF.